This T cell receptor beta chain was retrieved from a study of regulatory T cells in long-lasting Graves disease. On the study more broadly: More than 5 years of antithyroid drugs with positive TSH receptor antibodies defined persistent Graves' disease.

Indicated time point: persistent/refractory GD, antithyroid drugs over 5 years with positive TRAb. The authors made the TCR library using RNA they extracted from PBMCs. The peripheral blood volume drawn was 8 to 9.5 milliliters, and it was collected into EDTA tubes. V was trimmed by 4 bases and J by 6 bases, leaving 10 bases between them. This CDR3 contains 13 residues. The germline V gene has CDR1 MNHEY and CDR2 SVGAGI. Researchers made TCR beta libraries by using iRepertoire HTBI primers and running Arm-PCR on CDR3 regions. TCRdb re-called the multiplex PCR reads with MiXCR, one entry per CDR3 protein. The data show 350,000 to 450,000 distinct CDR3 sequences, approximately 23% seen once. This clonotype was counted many times. Antigen specificity is unknown. The study's findings and limits: Favored usage of TRBV28, TRBJ1-2 and TRBJ2-5 was recorded in persistent disease.

The TCR was taken from a woman in her thirties or forties with Graves disease. This sample comprised peripheral blood mononuclear cells (PBMCs), obtained when the disease was refractory, from a patient treated with antithyroid drugs. V and J are TRBV6-5 and TRBJ1-5, with D unclear. CDR3 sequence (DNA): TGTGCCAGCAGTTTCTTTCTGGGTCAGCCCCAGCATTTT. Amino acids: CASSFFLGQPQHF.